This TCR beta chain was obtained from a study of shared clonotypes between healthy human individuals. This clone was seen only once. One junction end disagrees with the germline gene, perhaps due to a read error. The germline V gene encodes CDR1 MDHEN and CDR2 SYDVKM. The CDR3 covers 18 residues. The assay was carried out at the deep level. Clones were read by immunoSEQ multiplex PCR, and TCRdb kept only the in-frame ones, dropping some. The sample holds about 590,000 clones, about 95% seen once. Naive CD8 cells were CD45RO-negative, positively selected for CCR7, excluding terminally differentiated effector memory CD45RA+ cells.

The sample consisted of naive CD8+ T cells sorted from blood. This TCR derives from a young woman in good health. The rearrangement uses TRBV28 and TRBJ1-4; TRBD1 might be the D (5 bases). CDR3 DNA sequence: TGTGCCAGCCGTTTTAAAGCGGGGCGGGGGGCAACTAATGAAAAACTGTTTTTT. Protein product: CASRFKAGRGATNEKLFF.